The present entry profiles one T cell receptor (beta chain) with its context. This CDR3 is 16 amino acids long. CDR1 MRHNA and CDR2 SNTAGT come from the germline V gene. V gave up 0 bases and J gave up 6 bases; unmatched junction bases: 5. The source of the sample is a study of cytomegalovirus exposure and HLA in healthy donors. The PCR had 60 Vbeta and 13 Jbeta primers. Sequencing was performed with immunoSEQ multiplex PCR; in TCRdb, only in-frame clones are kept and a portion is missing. The repertoire includes 85,000 to 130,000 clones, over 70% of them detected once, and 2.5% to 3% sits in the top ten.

This sequence originates from a female donor in good health and CMV-seronegative. The V gene is TRBV6-4, the J gene TRBJ2-2; the match to TRBD2 covers 9 bases. Sequenced: PBMCs. The CDR3 bases are TGTGCCAGCAGTGACTCTAGCGGGAGTGTCGCCGGGGAGCTGTTTTTT. It encodes CASSDSSGSVAGELFF.